This T cell receptor (beta chain) derives from a study of OX40 agonist ivuxolimab in advanced cancers. On the study more broadly: Ivuxolimab, which patients received intravenously every 2 weeks, was dosed at 0.01 to 10 mg/kg.

The assay was immunoSEQ multiplex PCR, and TCRdb's table has in-frame clones only and misses some. The table records some 74,000 clones, approximately 78% of them present only once. This CDR3 has 16 amino acids. The V end was cut by 0 bases, the J end by 3 bases, with 14 bases between. Per the germline V gene, CDR1 is KGHSH and CDR2 is LQKENI. This sample comprised CD4+ or CD8+ T cells sorted from blood, obtained in a trial of the OX40 agonist ivuxolimab. The V call is TRBV18, the J call TRBJ2-5; tentative D call: TRBD1 (5 bases). The receptor was derived from an adult with an advanced solid tumor such as melanoma, head and neck, liver or kidney cancer. For the CDR3, the DNA is TGTGCCAGCTCACCACCGGGGCAGTTGGTGAAAGAGACCCAGTACTTC. It translates to CASSPPGQLVKETQYF.